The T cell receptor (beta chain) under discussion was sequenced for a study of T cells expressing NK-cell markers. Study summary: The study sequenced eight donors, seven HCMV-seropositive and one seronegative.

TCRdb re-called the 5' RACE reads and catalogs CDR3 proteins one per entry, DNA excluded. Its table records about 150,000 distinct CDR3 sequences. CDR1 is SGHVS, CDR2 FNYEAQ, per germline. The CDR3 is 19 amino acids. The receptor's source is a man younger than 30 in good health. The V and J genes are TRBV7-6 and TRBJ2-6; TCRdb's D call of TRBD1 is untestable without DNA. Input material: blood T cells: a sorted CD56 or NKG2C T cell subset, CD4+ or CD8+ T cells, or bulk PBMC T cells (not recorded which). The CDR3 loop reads CASSSTMGQPFSGANVLTF.